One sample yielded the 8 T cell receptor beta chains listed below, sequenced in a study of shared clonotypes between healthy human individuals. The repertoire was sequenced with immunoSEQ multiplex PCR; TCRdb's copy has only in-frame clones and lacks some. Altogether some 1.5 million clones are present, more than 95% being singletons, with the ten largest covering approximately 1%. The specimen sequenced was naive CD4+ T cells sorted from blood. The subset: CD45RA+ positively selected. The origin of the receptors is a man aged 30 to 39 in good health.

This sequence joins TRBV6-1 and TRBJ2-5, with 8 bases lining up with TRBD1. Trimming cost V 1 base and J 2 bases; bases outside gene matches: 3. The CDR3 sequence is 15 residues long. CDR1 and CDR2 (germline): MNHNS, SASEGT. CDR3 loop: CASSEGTGGQETQYF. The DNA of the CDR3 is TGTGCCAGCAGTGAAGGAACAGGGGGTCAAGAGACCCAGTACTTC.

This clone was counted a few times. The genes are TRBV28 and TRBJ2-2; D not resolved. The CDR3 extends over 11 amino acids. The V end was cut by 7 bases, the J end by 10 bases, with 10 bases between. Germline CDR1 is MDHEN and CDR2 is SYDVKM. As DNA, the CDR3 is TGTGCCAGCACCTCCCCGGAGGAGCTGTTTTTT. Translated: CASTSPEELFF.

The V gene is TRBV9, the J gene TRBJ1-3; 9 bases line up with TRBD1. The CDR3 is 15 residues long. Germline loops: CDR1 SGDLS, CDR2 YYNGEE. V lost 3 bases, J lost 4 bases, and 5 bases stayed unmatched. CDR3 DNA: TGTGCCAGCAGCGCCCCGGGACAGGGAGGAAACACCATATATTTT. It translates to CASSAPGQGGNTIYF.

The CDR3 loop reads CASGAAQETQYF. Here the CDR3 DNA reads TGTGCCAGCGGTGCCGCACAAGAGACCCAGTACTTC. J is TRBJ2-5 and V is TRBV28; no firm D call. Trimming cost V 8 bases and J 2 bases, with 9 bases left between them. The CDR3 loop spans 12 amino acids. Germline loops: CDR1 MDHEN, CDR2 SYDVKM.

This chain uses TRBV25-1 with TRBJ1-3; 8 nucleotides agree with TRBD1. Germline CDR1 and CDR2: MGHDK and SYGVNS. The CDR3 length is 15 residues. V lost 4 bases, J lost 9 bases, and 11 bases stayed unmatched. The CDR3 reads CASSASGTGVRTIYF. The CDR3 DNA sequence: TGTGCCAGCAGTGCCTCAGGGACAGGTGTTCGCACCATATATTTT.

DNA for the CDR3: TGTGCCAGCTCACCGCGGACTAGCGGGGGGACGAACACCGGGGAGCTGTTTTTT. It encodes CASSPRTSGGTNTGELFF. The chain links TRBV18 to TRBJ2-2, with 14 bases that match TRBD2. CDR1 is KGHSH and CDR2 is LQKENI in the germline V gene. This CDR3 contains 18 residues. V lost 3 bases and J lost 0; bases outside the gene matches: 3.

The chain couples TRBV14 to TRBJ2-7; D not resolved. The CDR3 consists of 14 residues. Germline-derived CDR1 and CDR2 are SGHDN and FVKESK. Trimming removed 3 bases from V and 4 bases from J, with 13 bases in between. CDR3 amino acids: CASSHRLDGYEQYF. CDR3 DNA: TGTGCCAGCAGCCACCGATTAGACGGGTACGAGCAGTACTTC.

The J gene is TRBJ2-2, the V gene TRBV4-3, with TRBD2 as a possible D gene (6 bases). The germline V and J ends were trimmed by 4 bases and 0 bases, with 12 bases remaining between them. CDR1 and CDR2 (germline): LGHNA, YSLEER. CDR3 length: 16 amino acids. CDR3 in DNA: TGCGCCAGCAGCCTAACCGGGACTGCGAACACCGGGGAGCTGTTTTTT. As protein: CASSLTGTANTGELFF.